This TCR beta chain was documented in a study of shared clonotypes between healthy human individuals. Measured with immunoSEQ multiplex PCR; TCRdb has only the in-frame clones, and not every one. The sample has roughly 1,500,000 clones, approximately 98% seen once. The CDR3 runs to 14 residues. V was clipped by 5 bases and J by 4 bases, with 9 bases between them. CDR1 is WSHSY, CDR2 SAAADI, per germline. The material sequenced was naive CD4+ T cells sorted from blood. Indicated subset: CD45RA+ positively selected. V is TRBV10-2 and J is TRBJ2-6; possible D gene TRBD1, 6 bases. The source of this sequence is a man aged 25-45 years in good health. CDR3 nucleotide sequence: TGCGCCAGCAGTAACAGGGCAGGGGCCAACGTCCTGACTTTC. Translating gives CASSNRAGANVLTF.